This T cell receptor beta chain is from a study of CD8+CD57+ T cells in acquired aplastic anemia. In the study overall: DNA recovered from sorted CD4+ and CD8+ cells had a mean of around 3.3 ug. Healthy donors had, on average, about 10.8 million reads for their CD4+ cells.

The CDR3 spans 13 residues. Trimming left V 1 base short and J 7 bases short, with 11 bases between. Per the germline V gene, CDR1 is LNHNV and CDR2 is YYDKDF (reference sequence). The template used for profiling TCR beta VDJ and CDR3 was genomic DNA. TCRdb re-called the reads through MiXCR, storing one row per CDR3 protein. The data contain 86,000 or so distinct CDR3 sequences, approximately 46% of them singletons. Study-level results: In CD8+ cells, Simpson's diversity showed no significant difference between patients and controls. Patients and controls shared 25 to 35 CD8+ CDR3 sequences, highly expressed in patients.

As regards this clonotype: Its antigen is unidentified.

This receptor was obtained from a human donor in good health, serving as a control. The V gene is TRBV15, the J gene TRBJ2-7; TRBD2 might be the D (6 bases). The source material was sorted CD4+, CD8+, or CD8+CD57+ T cells (not recorded which) from PBMCs. The CDR3 loop reads CATSRASVREQYF. As DNA, the CDR3 is TGTGCCACCAGCAGAGCTAGCGTGAGGGAGCAGTACTTC.